The 14 T cell receptor beta chains in this list originate from one sample, sequenced in a study of identical twins. TCRdb re-derived calls from the 5' RACE reads in MiXCR, one entry per CDR3 protein. The sample contains roughly 750,000 distinct CDR3 sequences, around 20% of which appear only once. The sample was also linked to a second study, of T cells expressing NK-cell markers.

The sequenced sample consisted of PBMCs. All receptors derive from a young woman in good health.

This clonotype has a count of ten or more. The chain is built from TRBV5-1 and TRBJ2-7, with 7 bases that match TRBD1. The CDR3 loop spans 13 amino acids. From germline, CDR1 is SGHRS and CDR2 YFSETQ. J lost 2 bases, V lost 4 bases, and 3 bases had no gene match. CDR3: CASSVTGAYEQYF. CDR3 in DNA: TGCGCCAGCAGCGTAACAGGGGCCTACGAGCAGTACTTC. Drawing the rest from reference TRBV5-1 and TRBJ2-7, the complete variable domain is KAGVTQTPRYLIKTRGQQVTLSCSPISGHRSVSWYQQTPGQGLQFLFEYFSETQRNKGNFPGRFSGRQFSNSRSEMNVSTLELGDSALYLCASSVTGAYEQYFGPGTRLTVT.

The table lists this clonotype with a few counts. The chain's CDR3 is CSVGGQGEAFF. CDR3 sequence (DNA): TGCAGCGTTGGAGGACAGGGCGAAGCTTTCTTT. The chain has TRBV29-1 and TRBJ1-1; 8 positions match TRBD1. Germline lookup yields CDR1 SQVTM and CDR2 ANQGSEA. V gave up 4 bases and J gave up 8 bases; unmatched junction bases: 3. The CDR3 extends over 11 amino acids.

This clonotype has just a few counts. The V gene is TRBV7-9, the J gene TRBJ2-7; D remains ambiguous. The CDR3 is made up of 14 amino acids. Germline loops: CDR1 SEHNR, CDR2 FQNEAQ (reference sequence). The V end lost 6 bases, the J end lost 1 base, and 13 bases lay between the germline ends. CDR3 coding DNA: TGTGCCAGCAGTCGAAGCGACGGGTCCTACGAGCAGTACTTC. Translated, it gives CASSRSDGSYEQYF.

The CDR3 DNA reads as TGTGCCAGCAGCGCCAGTGGTACGGTAACTTCCTACGAGCAGTACTTC. This gives the protein CASSASGTVTSYEQYF. The chain combines TRBV7-2 with TRBJ2-7; no clear D gene. The germline CDR1 and CDR2 sequences are SGHTA and FQGNSA. This CDR3 region has 16 residues. Trimming stripped 5 bases from V and 1 base from J, with 18 bases between.

In its sample, this clonotype was seen many times. The J gene is TRBJ2-2, the V gene TRBV20-1; D tentatively fits TRBD1 or TRBD2 (7 bases each). Germline V gene sequence: CDR1 DFQATT, CDR2 SNEGSKA (reference sequence). The germline V and J ends were trimmed by 0 bases and 4 bases, with 18 bases remaining between them. This CDR3 region has 17 residues. CDR3 region: CSARDNKDREGTGELFF. For the CDR3, the DNA is TGCAGTGCTAGAGACAACAAAGACAGGGAGGGCACCGGGGAGCTGTTTTTT.

The gene calls are TRBV9 and TRBJ2-5; no clear D. Looked up from germline, CDR1 is SGDLS and CDR2 is YYNGEE. V lost 0 bases and J 5 bases, leaving 11 bases between the germline ends. The CDR3 loop spans 14 amino acids. CDR3 sequence (DNA): TGTGCCAGCAGCGTAGAGGGATCCAGGGAGACCCAGTACTTC. It yields the protein CASSVEGSRETQYF.

The chain is built from TRBV7-9 and TRBJ2-3; the D is unclear. Germline V lookup: CDR1 SEHNR, CDR2 FQNEAQ (reference sequence). The CDR3 runs to 15 residues. Trimming removed 4 bases from V and 3 bases from J, with 14 bases in between. CDR3 amino acids: CASSSWGSPTDTQYF. CDR3 DNA sequence: TGTGCCAGCAGCTCTTGGGGATCTCCAACAGATACGCAGTATTTT. Full variable domain (rest looked up from reference TRBV7-9 and TRBJ2-3): DTGVSQNPRHKITKRGQNVTFRCDPISEHNRLYWYRQTLGQGPEFLTYFQNEAQLEKSRLLSDRFSAERPKGSFSTLEIQRTEQGDSAMYLCASSSWGSPTDTQYFGPGTRLTVL.

This clonotype was counted only a few times. The chain joins TRBV7-9 to TRBJ2-7, with D unclear. Trimming left V 4 bases short and J 2 bases short, with 21 bases between. The CDR3 is 17 amino acids. The germline V gene has CDR1 SEHNR and CDR2 FQNEAQ (reference sequence). This CDR3 reads CASSYSEPLRPPYEQYF. The DNA of the CDR3 is TGTGCCAGCAGCTATTCGGAACCATTACGTCCTCCCTACGAGCAGTACTTC.

This clonotype was picked up a small number of times. V gene TRBV2 combines with J gene TRBJ2-5; no clear D gene. The CDR3 loop spans 13 amino acids. Per the germline V gene, CDR1 is SNHLY and CDR2 is FYNNEI. The ends were cut back, 7 bases at V and 0 bases at J, with 9 bases in the middle. CDR3 in DNA: TGTGCCAGCAAGAAGGCGGACCAAGAGACCCAGTACTTC. It encodes CASKKADQETQYF.

Only a few counts were recorded for this clonotype. V usage is TRBV29-1 and J usage is TRBJ2-2; TRBD1 matches at 7 bases. This CDR3 is built from 15 residues. Trimming at V came to 6 bases and at J to 3 bases, leaving 10 bases not matched to a gene. CDR1 and CDR2 from the germline V gene are SQVTM and ANQGSEA. The CDR3: CSVTPGGGYTGELFF. The CDR3 DNA sequence: TGCAGCGTCACCCCAGGGGGTGGGTACACCGGGGAGCTGTTTTTT.

This clonotype occurred a few times. The chain links TRBV7-3 to TRBJ1-1; possible D gene TRBD1, 6 bases. Germline CDR1 reads SGHTA; CDR2 reads FQGTGA. The CDR3 has 13 residues. V lost 1 base to trimming and J lost 4 bases, with 7 bases between them. The chain's CDR3 is CASSLNRVTEAFF. Written as DNA, the CDR3 is TGTGCCAGCAGCTTAAACAGGGTCACTGAAGCTTTCTTT. Combining the CDR3 with reference TRBV7-3 and TRBJ1-1 gives the whole variable domain GAGVSQTPSNKVTEKGKYVELRCDPISGHTALYWYRQSLGQGPEFLIYFQGTGAADDSGLPNDRFFAVRPEGSVSTLKIQRTERGDSAVYLCASSLNRVTEAFFGQGTRLTVV.

V is TRBV6-6 and J is TRBJ1-4; no definite D call. Germline V gene lookup returns CDR1 MNHNY and CDR2 SVGAGI (reference sequence). With 8 bases removed from V and 8 bases from J, the gap between germline ends came to 15 bases. CDR3 length equals 13 residues. CDR3 residues: CASLREIGEKLFF. In DNA, the CDR3 is TGTGCCAGCCTAAGGGAGATCGGCGAAAAACTGTTTTTT.

The chain uses TRBV20-1 and TRBJ2-7; D is possibly TRBD1 (6 bases). The CDR3 contains 14 residues. V lost 5 bases and J lost 2, with 16 bases in between. The germline gives CDR1 DFQATT, CDR2 SNEGSKA (reference sequence). The CDR3 bases are TGCAGTGCTCAAAGGGGGACCCGTACCTACGAGCAGTACTTC. It is translated as CSAQRGTRTYEQYF.

In its sample, this clonotype was seen a few times. The rearrangement links TRBV5-1 to TRBJ2-3; 9 nucleotides agree with TRBD2. Germline assignment: CDR1 SGHRS and CDR2 YFSETQ. The CDR3 is 15 residues long. The trim removed 5 bases at V and 2 bases at J, leaving 6 bases unmatched. This chain's CDR3 is CASRRSGGSTDTQYF. The DNA for the CDR3 is TGCGCCAGCAGAAGGAGCGGGGGGTCCACAGATACGCAGTATTTT.